One and the same sample provided the 21 T cell receptor beta chains below, sequenced in a study of TIL therapy for anti-PD-1-resistant metastatic lung cancer. Time point reported: pre-treatment sample, taken before nivolumab and TIL therapy. The tumor samples were excised metastases, mostly pleural nodules or supraclavicular lymph nodes. This was the immunoSEQ v3 assay. The assay was immunoSEQ multiplex PCR, and TCRdb's table has in-frame clones only and misses some. The table records 6,500 or so clones, 62% of them present only once. The specimen was tumor tissue, collected at baseline. These receptors were obtained from a person aged 25-80 years with non-small cell lung cancer.

This chain connects TRBV24-1 to TRBJ1-1; D unclear. CDR3 length equals 13 residues. Germline lookup yields CDR1 KGHDR and CDR2 SFDVKD. The V end lost 5 bases, the J end lost 5 bases, and 11 bases lay between the germline ends. The CDR3: CATSVGGGTEAFF. The CDR3 coding sequence is TGTGCCACCAGTGTTGGAGGAGGGACTGAAGCTTTCTTT.

This sequence joins TRBV24-1 and TRBJ2-1; TRBD1 might be the D (6 bases). This CDR3 spans 18 amino acids. CDR1 and CDR2 (germline): KGHDR, SFDVKD. Trimming took 2 bases from V and 7 from J, leaving 23 bases between them. The DNA for the CDR3 is TGTGCCACCAGTGATTATTATGGGGGCCCGCCAGGACAAAATGAGCAGTTCTTC. It translates to CATSDYYGGPPGQNEQFF.

The J gene is TRBJ2-5, the V gene TRBV2; D possibly corresponds to TRBD1 (6 bases). The CDR3 length is 15 residues. Germline loops: CDR1 SNHLY, CDR2 FYNNEI. The V and J ends lost 7 bases and 6 bases respectively, with 21 bases between them. The CDR3 is CASTFLGQGSKTQYF. CDR3 coding DNA: TGTGCCAGCACCTTCTTAGGGCAGGGGAGCAAGACCCAGTACTTC.

The V call is TRBV2, the J call TRBJ1-4; no firm D call. CDR1 and CDR2 from the germline V gene are SNHLY and FYNNEI. The V end lost 2 bases, the J end lost 0 bases, and 7 bases lay between the germline ends. The CDR3 is 15 residues long. The CDR3 nucleotides are TGTGCCAGCAGTGAACGCCAGGCAACTAATGAAAAACTGTTTTTT. Its protein is CASSERQATNEKLFF.

This chain joins TRBV2 and TRBJ2-7; D gene uncertain. Per germline, CDR1 SNHLY and CDR2 FYNNEI. The CDR3 has 12 amino acids. The germline V and J ends were trimmed by 7 bases and 2 bases, with 9 bases remaining between them. CDR3 coding DNA: TGTGCCAGCATAGGGCAAACCTACGAGCAGTACTTC. Encoded protein: CASIGQTYEQYF. The full variable domain, in which reference TRBV2 and TRBJ2-7 provide the parts outside the CDR3, is EPEVTQTPSHQVTQMGQEVILRCVPISNHLYFYWYRQILGQKVEFLVSFYNNEISEKSEIFDDQFSVERPDGSNFTLKIRSTKLEDSAMYFCASIGQTYEQYFGPGTRLTVT.

V and J are TRBV27 and TRBJ2-3, with 7 bases fitting TRBD2. Germline assignment: CDR1 MNHEY and CDR2 SMNVEV (reference sequence). CDR3 length: 14 amino acids. V lost 5 bases, J lost 1 base, and 3 bases stayed unmatched. For the CDR3, the DNA is TGTGCCAGCAGTCCCCTAGCGGGCACAGATACGCAGTATTTT. Translated, it gives CASSPLAGTDTQYF.

The genes are TRBV5-1 and TRBJ1-5; tentative D call: TRBD1 (6 bases). This CDR3 contains 14 residues. Germline V gene sequence: CDR1 SGHRS, CDR2 YFSETQ. Trimming pared 1 base from V and 7 bases from J, leaving 12 bases between. The CDR3 is CASSLRRGSQPQHF. For the CDR3, the DNA is TGCGCCAGCAGCTTGAGGAGGGGGAGCCAGCCCCAGCATTTT.

This chain links TRBV5-1 with TRBJ2-3; no clear D. This CDR3 spans 16 amino acids. The germline CDR1 and CDR2 sequences are SGHRS and YFSETQ. Trimming took 6 bases from V and 1 from J, leaving 18 bases between them. The CDR3 sequence is CASTLGFGLRTDTQYF. The CDR3 nucleotides are TGCGCCAGCACTTTGGGGTTTGGGCTGCGCACAGATACGCAGTATTTT.

The chain couples TRBV5-5 to TRBJ2-5; 7 bases agree with TRBD2. Germline lookup yields CDR1 SGHKS and CDR2 YYEKEE (reference sequence). This CDR3 has 14 amino acids. After removal of 4 bases from V and 2 bases from J, the junction contained 5 bases not matched to a gene. The chain's CDR3 is CASSISGGQETQYF. CDR3 in DNA: TGTGCCAGCAGCATATCCGGGGGGCAAGAGACCCAGTACTTC.

The V gene is TRBV5-1, the J gene TRBJ2-1; D may be TRBD2 (5 bases). In germline, CDR1 is SGHRS, CDR2 YFSETQ. The CDR3 spans 14 residues. Between the trimmed V and J ends, which lost 6 bases and 5 bases, there was a span of 15 bases. The CDR3 protein is CASTPQRINNEQFF. CDR3 DNA: TGCGCCAGCACCCCCCAGCGGATTAACAATGAGCAGTTCTTC.

This clone was picked up one time. CDR3 sequence reads: CASNPGANYGYTF. In nucleotides, the CDR3 is TGTGCCAGCAACCCAGGGGCTAACTATGGCTACACCTTC. The chain uses TRBV9 and TRBJ1-2, with D possibly matching TRBD1 (6 bases). CDR3 size: 13 residues. CDR1 and CDR2 (germline): SGDLS, YYNGEE. V lost 6 bases and J lost 0, with 9 bases in between.

This chain joins TRBV18 and TRBJ2-1, with 9 positions matching TRBD1. This CDR3 is 14 amino acids long. Germline V gene sequence: CDR1 KGHSH, CDR2 LQKENI. V trimming: 4 bases; J trimming: 8 bases; junction bases outside the gene matches: 6. CDR3 bases: TGTGCCAGCTCACGGACAGGGGTAAATTATGAGCAGTTCTTC. Encoded protein: CASSRTGVNYEQFF.

This chain joins TRBV9 and TRBJ2-7; D gene uncertain. Germline CDR1 reads SGDLS; CDR2 reads YYNGEE. There are 14 residues in the CDR3. Trimming shortened V by 0 bases and J by 2 bases, and 9 bases separated the two germline ends. The CDR3 nucleotides read TGTGCCAGCAGCGTAGCGGCATCGACCTACGAGCAGTACTTC. Protein product: CASSVAASTYEQYF.

This clone was detected a few times. This sequence joins TRBV5-1 and TRBJ1-5; D not certain. V was shortened by 4 bases and J by 0 bases, with 5 bases between the two germline ends. The germline CDR1 and CDR2 sequences are SGHRS and YFSETQ. This CDR3 comprises 13 residues. CDR3 nucleotides: TGCGCCAGCAGCACCGATAGCAATCAGCCCCAGCATTTT. This encodes CASSTDSNQPQHF.

The V gene is TRBV7-8, the J gene TRBJ1-4; D gene ambiguous. V was pared by 4 bases and J by 4 bases, with 13 bases between. CDR1 is SGHVS and CDR2 is FQNEAQ in the germline V gene. The CDR3 runs 15 residues. CDR3 amino acids: CASSSLRGNNEKLFF. CDR3 bases: TGTGCCAGCAGCTCCCTTCGCGGGAATAATGAAAAACTGTTTTTT.

This clone was seen a single time. V usage is TRBV5-5 and J usage is TRBJ2-1, with 9 bases matching TRBD2. Germline loops: CDR1 SGHKS, CDR2 YYEKEE (reference sequence). The V gene end was trimmed by 2 bases and the J gene end by 6 bases; junction bases not matched to a gene: 9. The CDR3 is 16 residues long. The CDR3 bases are TGTGCCAGCAGCTTTTCCGCCGGACTAGCGACCAATGAGCAGTTCTTC. This encodes CASSFSAGLATNEQFF.

The chain is built from TRBV28 and TRBJ2-3, with TRBD1 as a possible D gene (6 bases). V gave up 1 base and J gave up 1 base, with 12 bases separating them. The germline gives CDR1 MDHEN, CDR2 SYDVKM. This CDR3 has 16 amino acids. CDR3 DNA sequence: TGTGCCAGCAGTTTATCGGACAGCTATCGCACAGATACGCAGTATTTT. Residues: CASSLSDSYRTDTQYF. Supplemented by reference TRBV28 and TRBJ2-3, the full variable domain reads DVKVTQSSRYLVKRTGEKVFLECVQDMDHENMFWYRQDPGLGLRLIYFSYDVKMKEKGDIPEGYSVSREKKERFSLILESASTNQTSMYLCASSLSDSYRTDTQYFGPGTRLTVL.

This rearrangement joins TRBV5-1 to TRBJ1-5, with TRBD1 matching over 8 bases. The J segment lost 4 bases and the V segment lost 3 bases, leaving 6 bases of the junction unmatched. This CDR3 spans 15 amino acids. Germline V gene sequence: CDR1 SGHRS, CDR2 YFSETQ. CDR3 protein: CASSSLRQGNQPQHF. DNA of the CDR3: TGCGCCAGCAGCTCCCTTCGACAGGGGAATCAGCCCCAGCATTTT.

V and J are TRBV30 and TRBJ2-1; TRBD1 aligns across 10 bases. The CDR3 runs 15 residues. The germline V gene encodes CDR1 GTSNPN and CDR2 SVGIG (reference sequence). The trim removed 4 bases at V and 6 bases at J, leaving 9 bases unmatched. CDR3 nucleotide sequence: TGTGCCTGGAAACCCCCCGGGACAGGGGCCAATGAGCAGTTCTTC. It specifies CAWKPPGTGANEQFF.

Regarding this clone: One end of the junction is discordant with germline, which a read error may explain. The rearrangement joins TRBV11-3 to TRBJ1-1; no reliable D call. CDR3 length: 12 residues. Germline V gives CDR1 SGHNT, CDR2 YENEEA. The CDR3 is CASSLETSRPVF. The CDR3 nucleotides are TGTGCCAGCAGCTTAGAAACATCGAGGCCGGTCTTT.

The CDR3 region is CASSARGGLGTGELFF. In DNA form, the CDR3 reads TGTGCCAGCAGCGCCCGCGGGGGGTTAGGCACCGGGGAGCTGTTTTTT. This rearrangement joins TRBV9 to TRBJ2-2; TRBD2 aligns across 8 bases. The length of the CDR3 is 16 residues. CDR1 SGDLS and CDR2 YYNGEE come from the germline V gene. V was pared by 3 bases and J by 4 bases, with 8 bases of the junction left unmatched.